This T cell receptor beta chain was retrieved from a study of T cell repertoires in cytomegalovirus infection. As for the study in general: Indicated by public TCR beta signatures were CMV infection and matching HLA type.

The V and J ends lost 8 bases and 1 base, in that order; junction bases with no gene match: 2. Per germline, CDR1 DFQATT and CDR2 SNEGSKA (reference sequence). The CDR3 length is 13 residues. Regarding the study as a whole: CMV-specific HLA-C-restricted TCR beta clonotypes dominated the ex vivo response.

Via MiXCR, TCRdb re-called the reads, giving one row per CDR3 protein. The table records about 890,000 distinct CDR3 sequences, about a third of them present only once. This clonotype was seen only a few times. Its target is unknown. Sample: cultured CD8+ T cells from PBMCs, taken from culture after CMV antigen stimulation. This chain joins TRBV20-1 and TRBJ2-5, with 12 bases lining up with TRBD2. The origin of this receptor is a human donor in good health (CMV status not recorded). Some clones in this sample may be carry-over from other donors' samples. This CDR3 is CSSLAGGQETQYF. For the CDR3, the DNA is TGCAGTTCACTAGCGGGGGGCCAAGAGACCCAGTACTTC.